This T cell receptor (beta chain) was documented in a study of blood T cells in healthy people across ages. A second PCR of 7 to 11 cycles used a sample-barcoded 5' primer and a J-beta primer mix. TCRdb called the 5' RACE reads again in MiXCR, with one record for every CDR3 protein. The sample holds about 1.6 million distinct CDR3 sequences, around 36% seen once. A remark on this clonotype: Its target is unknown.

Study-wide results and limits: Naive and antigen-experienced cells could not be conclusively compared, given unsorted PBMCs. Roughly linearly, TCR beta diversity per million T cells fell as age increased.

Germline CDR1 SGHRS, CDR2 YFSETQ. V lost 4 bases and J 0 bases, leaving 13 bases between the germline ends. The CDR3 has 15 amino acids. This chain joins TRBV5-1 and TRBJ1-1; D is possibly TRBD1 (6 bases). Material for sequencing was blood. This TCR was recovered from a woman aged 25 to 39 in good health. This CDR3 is CASSPPGQLNTEAFF. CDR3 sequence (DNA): TGCGCCAGCAGCCCCCCGGGACAATTGAACACTGAAGCTTTCTTT.